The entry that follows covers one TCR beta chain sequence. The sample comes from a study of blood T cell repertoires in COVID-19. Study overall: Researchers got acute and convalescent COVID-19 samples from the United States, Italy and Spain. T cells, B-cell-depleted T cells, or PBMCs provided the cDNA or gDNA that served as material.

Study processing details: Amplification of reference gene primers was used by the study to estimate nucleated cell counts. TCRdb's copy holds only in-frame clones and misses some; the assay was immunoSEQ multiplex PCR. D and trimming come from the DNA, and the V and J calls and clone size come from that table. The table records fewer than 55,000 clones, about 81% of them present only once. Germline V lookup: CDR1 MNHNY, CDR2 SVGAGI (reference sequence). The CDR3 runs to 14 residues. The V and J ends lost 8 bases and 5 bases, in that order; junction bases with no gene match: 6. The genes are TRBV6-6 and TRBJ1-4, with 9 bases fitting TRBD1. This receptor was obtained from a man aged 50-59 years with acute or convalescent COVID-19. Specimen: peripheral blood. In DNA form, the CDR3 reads TGTGCCAGCGGGACAGGGTGGCGGAATGAAAAACTGTTTTTT. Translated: CASGTGWRNEKLFF.